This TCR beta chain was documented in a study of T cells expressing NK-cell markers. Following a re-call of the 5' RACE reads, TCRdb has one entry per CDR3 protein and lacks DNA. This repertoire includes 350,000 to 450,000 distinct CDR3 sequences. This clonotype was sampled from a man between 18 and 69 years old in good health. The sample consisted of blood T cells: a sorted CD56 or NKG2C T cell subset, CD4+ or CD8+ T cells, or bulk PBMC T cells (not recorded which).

CDR3 loop: CASSYYRANTEAFF. This chain joins TRBV28 and TRBJ1-1; without DNA, the TCRdb call of TRBD1 cannot be checked. The CDR3 is made up of 14 amino acids. Germline V CDR1 and CDR2: MDHEN, SYDVKM.